This TCR beta chain is from a study of blood T cells in healthy people across ages. The sample, approximately 10 milliliters of peripheral blood, was drawn from each donor. Primers used in a second PCR of roughly 6 to 11 cycles were a sample-barcoded 5' primer and a J-beta primer mix. From the 5' RACE reads, TCRdb called clonotypes with MiXCR, one entry per CDR3 protein. The sample consists of hundreds of thousands of distinct CDR3 sequences, less than 45% of them appearing once. CDR3 length equals 17 residues. CDR1 is DFQATT, CDR2 SNEGSKA, per germline (reference sequence). Trimming stripped 0 bases from V and 1 base from J, with 16 bases between. In its sample, this clonotype was seen once.

The V call is TRBV20-1, the J call TRBJ2-4; D is undetermined. This receptor was obtained from an elderly man in good health. Sequences were obtained from blood. For the CDR3, the DNA is TGCAGTGCTAGAGATGACCCGGGCGAGATGGCCAAAAACATTCAGTACTTC. It specifies CSARDDPGEMAKNIQYF.